These T cell receptor beta chains were read from a single sample in a study of shared clonotypes between healthy human individuals. Profiling relied on immunoSEQ multiplex PCR, and the TCRdb table lists in-frame clones only, not all of them. The data hold about 2 million clones, with about 95% observed a single time. The specimen sequenced was naive CD8+ T cells sorted from blood. These TCRs come from a young man in good health. CDR3s include the opening cysteine and the closing phenylalanine or tryptophan.

j_gene: TRBJ2-3; v_gene: TRBV7-8; CDR3aa: CASTRGDTDTQYF
j_gene: TRBJ1-4; v_gene: TRBV5-1; CDR3aa: CASSLSSAPNEKLFF
j_gene: TRBJ2-1; v_gene: TRBV19; CDR3aa: CASGRLGTNNEQFF
j_gene: TRBJ2-1; v_gene: TRBV27; CDR3aa: CASSLSRGDSSSYNEQFF
j_gene: TRBJ2-6; v_gene: TRBV7-2; CDR3aa: CASSRTSGANVLTF
j_gene: TRBJ1-5; v_gene: TRBV27; CDR3aa: CASSDRVLQPQHF
j_gene: TRBJ2-2; v_gene: TRBV27; CDR3aa: CASSLGGSGELFF
j_gene: TRBJ2-1; v_gene: TRBV28; CDR3aa: CASSFHPEGGGPFDEQFF
j_gene: TRBJ1-5; v_gene: TRBV30; CDR3aa: CAWSAGQGDQPQHF
j_gene: TRBJ2-1; v_gene: TRBV29-1; CDR3aa: CSVGSGEDNEQFF
j_gene: TRBJ2-3; v_gene: TRBV2; CDR3aa: CASSFEREADTQYF
j_gene: TRBJ2-7; v_gene: TRBV4-1; CDR3aa: CASSQGGTPTYEQYF
j_gene: TRBJ1-4; v_gene: TRBV9; CDR3aa: CASSPLWGPFSHENEKLFF
j_gene: TRBJ2-3; v_gene: TRBV29-1; CDR3aa: CSGGQADTQYF
j_gene: TRBJ1-4; v_gene: TRBV4-1; CDR3aa: CASSQGKQGEKLFF
j_gene: TRBJ2-1; v_gene: TRBV4-2; CDR3aa: CASSQVVAGVSYNEQFF
j_gene: TRBJ2-7; v_gene: TRBV11-2; CDR3aa: CASSFGTSGYEQYF
j_gene: TRBJ2-7; v_gene: TRBV7-8; CDR3aa: CASSLGLNEQYF
j_gene: TRBJ2-3; v_gene: TRBV7-8; CDR3aa: CASSSKAADTQYF
j_gene: TRBJ2-5; v_gene: TRBV7-9; CDR3aa: CASSPGADVKETQYF
j_gene: TRBJ2-7; v_gene: TRBV29-1; CDR3aa: CSVEDLRGQGSPEQYF
j_gene: TRBJ2-7; v_gene: TRBV7-9; CDR3aa: CASSTGTTYEQYF
j_gene: TRBJ2-2; v_gene: TRBV7-9; CDR3aa: CASSFSQAGELFF
j_gene: TRBJ2-7; v_gene: TRBV27; CDR3aa: CASSWDRTYEQYF
j_gene: TRBJ1-3; v_gene: TRBV6-5; CDR3aa: CASGGADSGNTIYF
j_gene: TRBJ2-7; v_gene: TRBV4-1; CDR3aa: CASSQDKGGTGISYEQYF
j_gene: TRBJ2-7; v_gene: TRBV11-2; CDR3aa: CASSLYTGYEQYF
j_gene: TRBJ1-4; v_gene: TRBV4-1; CDR3aa: CASSQDRRANEKLFF
j_gene: TRBJ2-5; v_gene: TRBV7-9; CDR3aa: CASSLALGGETQYF
j_gene: TRBJ1-4; v_gene: TRBV7-6; CDR3aa: CASSLAGEHSEKLFF
j_gene: TRBJ2-7; v_gene: TRBV11-2; CDR3aa: CASSLRVDEQYF
j_gene: TRBJ2-7; v_gene: TRBV15; CDR3aa: CATSRVTDAPGEQYF
j_gene: TRBJ1-6; v_gene: TRBV4-1; CDR3aa: CASSQALYSYNSPLHF
j_gene: TRBJ2-2; v_gene: TRBV29-1; CDR3aa: CSVEQNTGELFF
j_gene: TRBJ1-4; v_gene: TRBV7-6; CDR3aa: CASSFRGGEKLFF
j_gene: TRBJ2-3; v_gene: TRBV30; CDR3aa: CAWSAMGEGLADTQYF
j_gene: TRBJ2-3; v_gene: TRBV7-9; CDR3aa: CASSSRASTDTQYF
j_gene: TRBJ1-2; v_gene: TRBV9; CDR3aa: CASSPTGAYGYTF
j_gene: TRBJ2-3; v_gene: TRBV13; CDR3aa: CASSLGSSTDTQYF
j_gene: TRBJ1-2; v_gene: TRBV4-3; CDR3aa: CASSQGRTGAGYGYTF
j_gene: TRBJ2-7; v_gene: TRBV27; CDR3aa: CASSLLAGGTYEQYF
j_gene: TRBJ2-7; v_gene: TRBV9; CDR3aa: CASSVGGTGASEQYF